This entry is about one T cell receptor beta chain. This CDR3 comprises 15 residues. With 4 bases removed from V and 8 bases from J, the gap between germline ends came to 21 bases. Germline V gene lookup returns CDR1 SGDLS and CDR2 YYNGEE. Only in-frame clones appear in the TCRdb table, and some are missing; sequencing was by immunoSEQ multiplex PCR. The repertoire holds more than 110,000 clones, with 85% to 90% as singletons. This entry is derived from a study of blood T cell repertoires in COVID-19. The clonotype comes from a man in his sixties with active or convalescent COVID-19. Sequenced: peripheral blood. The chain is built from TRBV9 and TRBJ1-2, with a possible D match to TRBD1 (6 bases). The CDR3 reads CASSTWGGPSHGYTF. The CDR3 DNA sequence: TGTGCCAGCAGCACTTGGGGGGGCCCCTCGCACGGCTACACCTTC.